The clone carrying this T cell receptor beta chain was seen at least ten times. Antigen: not known. Germline CDR1 MDHEN, CDR2 SYDVKM. This CDR3 has 15 residues. Between the trimmed V and J ends, which lost 5 bases and 3 bases, there was a span of 17 bases. The data derive from a study of early T cells in non-severe SARS-CoV-2 infection. Whole-study context: With bulk RNA from unsorted whole blood as input, sequencing yielded unpaired chains. Study results and limitations: Anti-spike CD8 responses were favored in VDJdb matching, and private and CD4 specificities were missed.

Researchers attached unique molecular identifiers to individual cDNA molecules. TCRdb used MiXCR to reprocess the 5' RACE reads, holding one entry per CDR3 protein. The top ten clones hold roughly 4.8% of a sample with tens of thousands of distinct CDR3 sequences, approximately 6% of them seen once. Sequenced input: whole blood. The rearrangement joins TRBV28 to TRBJ2-7; no definite D call. This sequence was found in an adult who was a healthcare worker with PCR-confirmed SARS-CoV-2 infection or an uninfected control (not recorded which). CDR3 protein: CASSTLKLPGYEQYF. The CDR3 DNA follows: TGTGCCAGCAGTACTCTCAAGTTGCCCGGCTACGAGCAGTACTTC.